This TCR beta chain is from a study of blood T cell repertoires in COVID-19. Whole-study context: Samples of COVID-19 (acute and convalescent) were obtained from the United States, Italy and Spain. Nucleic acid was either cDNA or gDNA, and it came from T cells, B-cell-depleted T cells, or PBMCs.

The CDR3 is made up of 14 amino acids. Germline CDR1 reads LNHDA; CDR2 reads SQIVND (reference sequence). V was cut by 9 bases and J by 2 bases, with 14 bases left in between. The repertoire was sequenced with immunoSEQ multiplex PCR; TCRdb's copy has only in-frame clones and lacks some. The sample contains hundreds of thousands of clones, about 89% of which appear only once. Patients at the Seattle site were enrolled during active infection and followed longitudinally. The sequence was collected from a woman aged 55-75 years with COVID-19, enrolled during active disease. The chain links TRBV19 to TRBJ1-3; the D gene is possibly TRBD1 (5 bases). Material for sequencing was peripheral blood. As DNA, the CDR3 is TGTGCCAGCAAGGGGAGGGAAGCTGGAAACACCATATATTTT. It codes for CASKGREAGNTIYF.